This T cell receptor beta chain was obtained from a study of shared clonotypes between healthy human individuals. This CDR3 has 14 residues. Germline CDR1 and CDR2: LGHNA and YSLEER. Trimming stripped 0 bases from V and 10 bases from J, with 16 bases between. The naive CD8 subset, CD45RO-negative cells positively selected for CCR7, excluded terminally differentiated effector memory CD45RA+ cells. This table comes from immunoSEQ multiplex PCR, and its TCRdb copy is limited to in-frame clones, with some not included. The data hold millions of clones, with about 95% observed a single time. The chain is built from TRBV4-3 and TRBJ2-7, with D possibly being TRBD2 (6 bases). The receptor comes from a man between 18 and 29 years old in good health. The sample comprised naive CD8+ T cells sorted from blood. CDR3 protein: CASSQDRGLPEQYF. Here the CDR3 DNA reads TGCGCCAGCAGCCAAGATCGGGGACTCCCTGAACAGTACTTC.